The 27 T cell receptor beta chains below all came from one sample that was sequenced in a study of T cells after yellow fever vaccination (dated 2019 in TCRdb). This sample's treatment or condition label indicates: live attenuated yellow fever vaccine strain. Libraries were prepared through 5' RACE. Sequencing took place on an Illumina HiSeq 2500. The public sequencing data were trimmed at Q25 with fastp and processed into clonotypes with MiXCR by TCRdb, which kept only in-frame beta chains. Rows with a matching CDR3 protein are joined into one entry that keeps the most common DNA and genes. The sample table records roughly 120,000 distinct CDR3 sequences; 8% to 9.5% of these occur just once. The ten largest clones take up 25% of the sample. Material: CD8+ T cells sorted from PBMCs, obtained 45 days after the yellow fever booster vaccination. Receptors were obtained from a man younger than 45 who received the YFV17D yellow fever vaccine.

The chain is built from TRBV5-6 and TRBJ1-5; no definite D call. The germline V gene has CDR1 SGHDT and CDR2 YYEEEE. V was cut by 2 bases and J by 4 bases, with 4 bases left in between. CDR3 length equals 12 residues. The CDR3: CASSLGNQPQHF. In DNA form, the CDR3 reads TGTGCCAGCAGCTTAGGTAATCAGCCCCAGCATTTT. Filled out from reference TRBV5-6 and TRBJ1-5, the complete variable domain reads DAGVTQSPTHLIKTRGQQVTLRCSPKSGHDTVSWYQQALGQGPQFIFQYYEEEERQRGNFPDRFSGHQFPNYSSELNVNALLLGDSALYLCASSLGNQPQHFGDGTRLSIL.

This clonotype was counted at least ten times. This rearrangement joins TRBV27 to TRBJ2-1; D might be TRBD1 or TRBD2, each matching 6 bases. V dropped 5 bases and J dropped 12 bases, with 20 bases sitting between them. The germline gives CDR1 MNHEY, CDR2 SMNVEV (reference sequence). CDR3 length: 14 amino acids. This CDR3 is CASSPYLAGGGQFF. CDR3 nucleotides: TGTGCCAGCAGTCCATACCTAGCAGGAGGGGGGCAGTTCTTC.

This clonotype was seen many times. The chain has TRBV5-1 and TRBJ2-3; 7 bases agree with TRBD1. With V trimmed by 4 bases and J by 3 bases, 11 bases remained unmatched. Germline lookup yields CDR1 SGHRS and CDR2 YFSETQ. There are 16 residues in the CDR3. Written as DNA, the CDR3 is TGCGCCAGCAGCCCGGGACAGAGGGTCGGGACAGATACGCAGTATTTT. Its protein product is CASSPGQRVGTDTQYF.

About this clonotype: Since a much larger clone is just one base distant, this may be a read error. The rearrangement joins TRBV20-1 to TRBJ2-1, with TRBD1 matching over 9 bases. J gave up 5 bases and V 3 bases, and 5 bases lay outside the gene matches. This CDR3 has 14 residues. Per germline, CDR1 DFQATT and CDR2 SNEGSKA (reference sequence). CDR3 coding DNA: TGCAGTGCTAGGGCTGGGACAGGGAACAATGAGCAGTTCTTC. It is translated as CSARAGTGNNEQFF.

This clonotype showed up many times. CDR3 loop: CASSPRDRRTYEQYF. The CDR3 coding sequence is TGTGCCAGCAGCCCCCGGGACAGGCGTACCTACGAGCAGTACTTC. This chain links TRBV11-2 with TRBJ2-7, with TRBD1 identical over 8 bases. Germline CDR1 and CDR2: SGHAT and FQNNGV. After removal of 5 bases from V and 2 bases from J, the junction contained 8 bases not matched to a gene. The CDR3 runs 15 residues. Supplemented by reference TRBV11-2 and TRBJ2-7, the full variable domain reads EAGVAQSPRYKIIEKRQSVAFWCNPISGHATLYWYQQILGQGPKLLIQFQNNGVVDDSQLPKDRFSAERLKGVDSTLKIQPAKLEDSAVYLCASSPRDRRTYEQYFGPGTRLTVT.

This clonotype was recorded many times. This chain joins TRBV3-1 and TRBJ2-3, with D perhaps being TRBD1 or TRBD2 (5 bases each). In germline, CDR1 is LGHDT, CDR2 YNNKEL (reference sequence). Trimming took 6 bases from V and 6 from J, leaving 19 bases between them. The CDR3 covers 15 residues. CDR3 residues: CASSDERGEHDTQYF. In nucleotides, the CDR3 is TGTGCCAGCAGTGACGAGAGGGGAGAACACGATACGCAGTATTTT.

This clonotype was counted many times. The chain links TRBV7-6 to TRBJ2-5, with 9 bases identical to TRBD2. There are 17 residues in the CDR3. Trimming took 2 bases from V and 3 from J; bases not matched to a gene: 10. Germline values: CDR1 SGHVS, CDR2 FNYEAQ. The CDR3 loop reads CASSLPPTSGEEETQYF. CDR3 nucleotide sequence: TGTGCCAGCAGCTTACCTCCGACTAGCGGAGAGGAAGAGACCCAGTACTTC.

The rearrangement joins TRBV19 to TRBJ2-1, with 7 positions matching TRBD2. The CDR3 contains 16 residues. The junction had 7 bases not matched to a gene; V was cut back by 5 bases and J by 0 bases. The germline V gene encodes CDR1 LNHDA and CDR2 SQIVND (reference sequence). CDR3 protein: CASSLLALSSYNEQFF. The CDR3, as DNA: TGTGCCAGTAGTCTACTAGCGCTTAGCTCCTACAATGAGCAGTTCTTC.

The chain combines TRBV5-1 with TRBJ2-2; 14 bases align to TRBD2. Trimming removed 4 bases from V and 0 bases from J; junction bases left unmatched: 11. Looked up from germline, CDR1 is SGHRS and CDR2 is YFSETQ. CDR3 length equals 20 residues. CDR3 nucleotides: TGCGCCAGCAGCGCAAGGGGGACGGGACTAGCGGGAGCGAACACCGGGGAGCTGTTTTTT. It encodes CASSARGTGLAGANTGELFF. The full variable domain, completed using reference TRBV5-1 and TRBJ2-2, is KAGVTQTPRYLIKTRGQQVTLSCSPISGHRSVSWYQQTPGQGLQFLFEYFSETQRNKGNFPGRFSGRQFSNSRSEMNVSTLELGDSALYLCASSARGTGLAGANTGELFFGEGSRLTVL.

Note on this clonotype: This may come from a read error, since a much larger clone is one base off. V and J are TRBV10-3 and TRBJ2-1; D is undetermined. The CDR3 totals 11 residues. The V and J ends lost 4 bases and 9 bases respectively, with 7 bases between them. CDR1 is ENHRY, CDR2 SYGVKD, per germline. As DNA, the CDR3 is TGTGCCATCAGTGTTAACAGTGAGCAGTTCTTC. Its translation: CAISVNSEQFF.

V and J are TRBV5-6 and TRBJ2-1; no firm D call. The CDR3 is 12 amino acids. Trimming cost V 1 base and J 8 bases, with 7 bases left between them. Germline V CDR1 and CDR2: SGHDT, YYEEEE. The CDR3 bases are TGTGCCAGCAGCTTGCCCGGCCATGAGCAGTTCTTC. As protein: CASSLPGHEQFF.

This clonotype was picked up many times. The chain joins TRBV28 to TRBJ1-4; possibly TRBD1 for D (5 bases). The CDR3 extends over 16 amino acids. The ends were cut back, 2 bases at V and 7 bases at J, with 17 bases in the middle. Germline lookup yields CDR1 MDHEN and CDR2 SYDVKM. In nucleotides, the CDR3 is TGTGCCAGCAGTTTAACCCAGGGAGGCCCCTTTGAAAAACTGTTTTTT. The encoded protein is CASSLTQGGPFEKLFF.

The CDR3 region is CASSLTFGTGMNTEAFF. The CDR3 DNA reads TGTGCCAGCAGCTTAACGTTCGGGACAGGGATGAACACTGAAGCTTTCTTT. This chain links TRBV11-2 with TRBJ1-1; 9 nucleotides align to TRBD1. J was trimmed by 0 bases and V by 2 bases; bases with no gene match: 7. Germline CDR1 SGHAT, CDR2 FQNNGV. This CDR3 spans 17 amino acids.

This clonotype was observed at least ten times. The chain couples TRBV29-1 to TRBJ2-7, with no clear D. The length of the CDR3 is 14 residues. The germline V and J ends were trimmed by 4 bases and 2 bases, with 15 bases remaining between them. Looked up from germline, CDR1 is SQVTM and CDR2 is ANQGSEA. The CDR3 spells CSVVGASPTYEQYF. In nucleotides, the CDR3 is TGCAGCGTTGTCGGCGCCTCCCCCACCTACGAGCAGTACTTC.

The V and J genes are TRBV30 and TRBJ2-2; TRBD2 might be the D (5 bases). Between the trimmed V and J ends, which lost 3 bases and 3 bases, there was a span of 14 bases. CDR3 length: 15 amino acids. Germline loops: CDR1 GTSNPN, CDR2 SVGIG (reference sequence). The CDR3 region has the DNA TGTGCCTGGAGAGACGAGGGCAGCCACACCGGGGAGCTGTTTTTT. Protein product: CAWRDEGSHTGELFF. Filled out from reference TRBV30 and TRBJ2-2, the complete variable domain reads SQTIHQWPATLVQPVGSPLSLECTVEGTSNPNLYWYRQAAGRGLQLLFYSVGIGQISSEVPQNLSASRPQDRQFILSSKKLLLSDSGFYLCAWRDEGSHTGELFFGEGSRLTVL.

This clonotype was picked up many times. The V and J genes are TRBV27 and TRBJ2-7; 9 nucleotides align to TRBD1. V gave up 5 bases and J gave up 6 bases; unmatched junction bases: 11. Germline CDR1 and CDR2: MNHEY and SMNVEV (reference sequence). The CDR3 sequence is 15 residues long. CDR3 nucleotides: TGTGCCAGCAGTGAAACCGGGACAGGGCATCCCGAGCAGTACTTC. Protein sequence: CASSETGTGHPEQYF.

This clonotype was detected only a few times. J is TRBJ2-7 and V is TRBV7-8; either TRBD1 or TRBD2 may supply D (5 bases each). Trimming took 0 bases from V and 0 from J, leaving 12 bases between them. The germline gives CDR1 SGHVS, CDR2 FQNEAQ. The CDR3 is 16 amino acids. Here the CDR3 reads CASSLARDGDSYEQYF. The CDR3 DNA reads TGTGCCAGCAGCTTAGCCAGGGACGGCGACTCCTACGAGCAGTACTTC.

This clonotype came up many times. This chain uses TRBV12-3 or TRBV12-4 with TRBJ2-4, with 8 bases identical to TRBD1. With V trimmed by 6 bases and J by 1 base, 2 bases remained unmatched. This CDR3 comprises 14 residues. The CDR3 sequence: CASRRDRAKNIQYF. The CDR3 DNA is TGTGCCAGCAGGCGGGACAGGGCCAAAAACATTCAGTACTTC.

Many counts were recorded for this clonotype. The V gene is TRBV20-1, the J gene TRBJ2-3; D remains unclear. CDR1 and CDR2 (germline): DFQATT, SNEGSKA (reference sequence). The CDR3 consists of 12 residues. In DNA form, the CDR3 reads TGCAGCATACACCTGTCCACAGATACGCAGTATTTT. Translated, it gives CSIHLSTDTQYF.

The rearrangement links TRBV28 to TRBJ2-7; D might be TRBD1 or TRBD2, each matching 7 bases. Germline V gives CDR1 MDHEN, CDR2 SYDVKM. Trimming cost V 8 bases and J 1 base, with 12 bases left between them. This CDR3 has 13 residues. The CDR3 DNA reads TGTGCCAGCGCGCAGGGGGGGTCCTACGAGCAGTACTTC. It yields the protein CASAQGGSYEQYF.

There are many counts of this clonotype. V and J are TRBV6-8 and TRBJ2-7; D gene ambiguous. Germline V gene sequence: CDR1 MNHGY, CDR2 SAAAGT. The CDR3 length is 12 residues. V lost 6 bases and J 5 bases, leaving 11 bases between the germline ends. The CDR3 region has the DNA TGTGCCAGCAGGCCCGTCTTTGACGAGCAGTACTTC. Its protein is CASRPVFDEQYF.

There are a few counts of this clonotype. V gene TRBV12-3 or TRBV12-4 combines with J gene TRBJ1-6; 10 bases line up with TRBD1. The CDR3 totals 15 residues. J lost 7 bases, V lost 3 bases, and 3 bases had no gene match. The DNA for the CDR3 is TGTGCCAGCAGTTTGGGGGACAGGGGAAATTCACCCCTCCACTTT. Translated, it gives CASSLGDRGNSPLHF.

CDR3 residues: CASSIIGGLGSHEQFF. The CDR3 bases are TGTGCCAGTAGTATTATAGGGGGACTAGGTTCACATGAGCAGTTCTTC. This chain connects TRBV19 to TRBJ2-1; 8 bases agree with TRBD2. V was clipped by 3 bases and J by 8 bases; unmatched bases: 12. The CDR3 is made up of 16 amino acids. Germline assignment: CDR1 LNHDA and CDR2 SQIVND (reference sequence).

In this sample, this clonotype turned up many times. This CDR3 is CASSKVRALVCLVGYF. The CDR3 DNA reads TGTGCCAGCAGCAAAGTCCGCGCATTGGTATGTTTGGTCGGGTATTTT. The rearrangement uses TRBV21-1 and TRBJ2-3. TRBV21-1 counts as a pseudogene. The CDR3 length is 16 residues.

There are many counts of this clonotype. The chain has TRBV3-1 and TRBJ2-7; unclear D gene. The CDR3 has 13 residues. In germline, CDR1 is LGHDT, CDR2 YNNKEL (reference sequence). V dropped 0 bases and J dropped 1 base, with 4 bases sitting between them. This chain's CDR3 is CASSQDRSYEQYF. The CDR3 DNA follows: TGTGCCAGCAGCCAAGACAGATCCTACGAGCAGTACTTC.

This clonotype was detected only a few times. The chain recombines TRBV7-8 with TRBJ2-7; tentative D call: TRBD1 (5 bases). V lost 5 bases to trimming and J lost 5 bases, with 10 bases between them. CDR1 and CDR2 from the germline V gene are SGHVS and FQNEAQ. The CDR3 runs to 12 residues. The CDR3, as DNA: TGTGCCAGCAGCCCCGGCAGGGACGAGCAGTACTTC. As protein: CASSPGRDEQYF.

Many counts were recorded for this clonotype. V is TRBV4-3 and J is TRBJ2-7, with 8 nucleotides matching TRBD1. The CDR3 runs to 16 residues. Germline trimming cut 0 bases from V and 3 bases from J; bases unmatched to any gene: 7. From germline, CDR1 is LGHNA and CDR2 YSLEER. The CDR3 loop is CASSQDQGQGSYEQYF. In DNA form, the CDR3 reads TGCGCCAGCAGCCAAGATCAAGGACAGGGAAGCTACGAGCAGTACTTC.